The 30 T cell receptor beta chains below were found in one sample sequenced in a study of regulatory T cells in long-lasting Graves disease. Time point defined: newly diagnosed GD, antithyroid drugs for less than 3 months. RNA isolated from PBMCs was used to make the TCR library. Arm-PCR of CDR3 regions and iRepertoire HTBI primers were used to build TCR beta libraries. TCRdb recomputed calls from the multiplex PCR reads with MiXCR, one row per CDR3 protein. The sample consists of roughly 320,000 distinct CDR3 sequences, over 15% of them appearing once. These sequences were also reported in another study, on T cells in Graves' hyperthyroidism and ophthalmopathy.

The sample was peripheral blood mononuclear cells (PBMCs), taken at new diagnosis, from a patient treated with antithyroid drugs. These receptor sequences come from a man aged 35 to 55 with Graves disease.

This clonotype showed up many times. The genes are TRBV30 and TRBJ2-7; 10 bases are shared with TRBD1. The junction had 4 bases not matched to a gene; V was cut back by 3 bases and J by 5 bases. CDR3 length: 13 amino acids. CDR1 and CDR2 from the germline V gene are GTSNPN and SVGIG (reference sequence). CDR3 protein: CAWSYGTGDEQYF. DNA for the CDR3: TGTGCCTGGAGCTACGGGACAGGGGACGAGCAGTACTTC.

This clonotype was observed a handful of times. The chain carries TRBV11-2 and TRBJ1-1, with TRBD1 identical over 9 bases. The CDR3 covers 16 residues. V lost 0 bases to trimming and J lost 8 bases; unmatched junction nucleotides: 10. Germline V gives CDR1 SGHAT, CDR2 FQNNGV. CDR3 in amino acids: CASSLDHRTGVGEAFF. DNA of the CDR3: TGTGCCAGCAGCTTAGATCACAGGACAGGGGTAGGGGAAGCTTTCTTT.

There are many counts of this clonotype. The CDR3 DNA is TGTGCCAGCAGTTACTTGGACAAGAACTACGAGCAGTACTTC. Amino acids: CASSYLDKNYEQYF. The genes are TRBV6-5 and TRBJ2-7; tentative D call: TRBD1 (5 bases). Looked up from germline, CDR1 is MNHEY and CDR2 is SVGAGI. The CDR3 runs 14 residues. V was shortened by 1 base and J by 3 bases, with 10 bases between the two germline ends.

The genes are TRBV6-1 and TRBJ1-1, with D unclear. The CDR3 totals 13 residues. The germline gives CDR1 MNHNS, CDR2 SASEGT. The germline V and J ends were trimmed by 6 bases and 1 base, with 9 bases remaining between them. The CDR3 region has the DNA TGTGCCAGCAGAGGTGACGGGAACACTGAAGCTTTCTTT. Translating gives CASRGDGNTEAFF.

The chain has TRBV25-1 and TRBJ1-1; D is unclear. The CDR3 totals 13 residues. CDR1 and CDR2 from the germline V gene are MGHDK and SYGVNS. V lost 6 bases, J lost 6 bases, and 14 bases lay in between. The CDR3 region has the DNA TGTGCCAGCAGGCAAGGAGGCGCACCTGAAGCTTTCTTT. Translating gives CASRQGGAPEAFF. Drawing the rest from reference TRBV25-1 and TRBJ1-1, the complete variable domain is EADIYQTPRYLVIGTGKKITLECSQTMGHDKMYWYQQDPGMELHLIHYSYGVNSTEKGDLSSESTVSRIRTEHFPLTLESARPSHTSQYLCASRQGGAPEAFFGQGTRLTVV.

This clonotype occurred many times. CDR3 sequence: CASSTYAGKHNYGYTF. CDR3 nucleotides: TGTGCCAGCTCCACATACGCGGGGAAGCATAACTATGGCTACACCTTC. The chain joins TRBV18 to TRBJ1-2; D is undetermined. The CDR3 extends over 16 amino acids. V was cut by 6 bases and J by 1 base, with 18 bases left in between. Germline lookup yields CDR1 KGHSH and CDR2 LQKENI.

This clonotype has just a few counts. The chain employs TRBV29-1 and TRBJ1-2; D remains ambiguous. The CDR3 spans 12 residues. Germline V gene data show CDR1 as SQVTM and CDR2 as ANQGSEA. Deletions cut 6 bases from V and 4 bases from J, with 12 bases between. CDR3 in amino acids: CSVTTDVYGYTF. CDR3 in DNA: TGCAGCGTGACCACGGACGTCTATGGCTACACCTTC.

The chain carries TRBV10-3 and TRBJ2-2; D ambiguous. Germline V CDR1 and CDR2: ENHRY, SYGVKD. The V and J ends lost 0 bases and 4 bases respectively, with 9 bases between them. CDR3 length equals 15 residues. In nucleotides, the CDR3 is TGTGCCATCAGTGAGTCGCCGTGGGGCACCGGGGAGCTGTTTTTT. This gives the protein CAISESPWGTGELFF.

This clonotype was recorded many times. V is TRBV6-1 and J is TRBJ2-1; 7 bases align to TRBD1. The J segment lost 1 base and the V segment lost 3 bases, leaving 6 bases of the junction unmatched. Germline-derived CDR1 and CDR2 are MNHNS and SASEGT. The CDR3 covers 16 residues. The CDR3 nucleotides read TGTGCCAGCAGTGAGCGACAGGGCTTTTCCTACAATGAGCAGTTCTTC. It yields the protein CASSERQGFSYNEQFF.

The sample holds many counts of this clonotype. The chain uses TRBV20-1 and TRBJ2-1; TRBD2 agrees at 13 bases. J was trimmed by 4 bases and V by 8 bases; bases with no gene match: 5. CDR3 length: 14 amino acids. Germline V gene lookup returns CDR1 DFQATT and CDR2 SNEGSKA (reference sequence). The CDR3 is CSRGTSGVYNEQFF. The CDR3 DNA reads TGCAGTCGGGGGACTAGCGGGGTATACAATGAGCAGTTCTTC.

This clonotype occurred many times. This chain connects TRBV7-3 to TRBJ2-7; 7 bases line up with TRBD1. Germline V CDR1 and CDR2: SGHTA, FQGTGA. The length of the CDR3 is 13 residues. The ends lost 5 bases at V and 7 bases at J; junction bases unmatched: 8. The CDR3 bases are TGTGCCAGCAGCCCTCGACAGGGTGGGGAGCAGTACTTC. Amino acid sequence: CASSPRQGGEQYF.

Of note for this clonotype: A read error is possible here, since a much larger clone lies one base away. The chain couples TRBV20-1 to TRBJ1-5; unclear D gene. Trimming stripped 3 bases from V and 9 bases from J, with 12 bases between. The CDR3 covers 12 residues. The germline gives CDR1 DFQATT, CDR2 SNEGSKA (reference sequence). This CDR3 reads CSASIWGRPQHF. CDR3 sequence (DNA): TGCAGTGCTAGTATATGGGGTAGGCCCCAGCATTTT.

This rearrangement joins TRBV14 to TRBJ2-1; D is ambiguous. CDR1 SGHDN and CDR2 FVKESK come from the germline V gene. V was cut by 1 base and J by 0 bases, with 7 bases left in between. This CDR3 is built from 15 residues. Here the CDR3 DNA reads TGTGCCAGCAGCCAAGTACTCAGCTCCTACAATGAGCAGTTCTTC. Translating it yields CASSQVLSSYNEQFF.

On this clonotype itself: A much larger clone sits a single nucleotide away, making a read error possible. The chain recombines TRBV2 with TRBJ2-3, with TRBD1 matching over 11 bases. The DNA end is more similar to TRBJ2-7, so the J call may be wrong. CDR1 is SNHLY and CDR2 is FYNNEI in the germline V gene. The length of the CDR3 is 15 residues. The DNA of the CDR3 is TGTGCCAGCGGCGCCGGGACAGGGGGGAGGTACGAGCAGTACTTC. Translating it yields CASGAGTGGRYEQYF.

At least ten counts were recorded for this clonotype. V and J are TRBV5-1 and TRBJ1-5; D not certain. Germline assignment: CDR1 SGHRS and CDR2 YFSETQ. Trimming removed 5 bases from V and 7 bases from J, with 13 bases in between. The CDR3 length is 13 residues. CDR3 bases: TGCGCCAGCAGTCAGGAGGTGGAGCAGCCCCAGCATTTT. Its protein is CASSQEVEQPQHF.

At least ten counts were recorded for this clonotype. The genes are TRBV7-9 and TRBJ2-2; no clear D. The CDR3 loop spans 12 amino acids. Germline lookup yields CDR1 SEHNR and CDR2 FQNEAQ (reference sequence). The ends were cut back, 2 bases at V and 8 bases at J, with 6 bases in the middle. CDR3 sequence: CASSLLLGELFF. CDR3 bases: TGTGCCAGCAGCTTACTGCTGGGGGAGCTGTTTTTT.

The chain has TRBV24-1 and TRBJ1-1; TRBD1 might be the D (5 bases). CDR1 KGHDR and CDR2 SFDVKD come from the germline V gene. V shed 3 bases and J shed 1 base, with 11 bases lying between them. The CDR3 sequence is 15 residues long. The CDR3 spells CATSDPAGPNTEAFF. In DNA, the CDR3 is TGTGCCACCAGTGATCCCGCAGGGCCGAACACTGAAGCTTTCTTT.

The chain employs TRBV13 and TRBJ2-1, with D perhaps TRBD2 (6 bases). V was shortened by 4 bases and J by 5 bases, with 18 bases between the two germline ends. CDR3 length: 16 amino acids. CDR1 is PRHDT, CDR2 FYEKMQ, per germline (reference sequence). The CDR3 region is CASSYWDSSRHNEQFF. In DNA, the CDR3 is TGTGCCAGCAGCTATTGGGACTCCTCCCGGCACAATGAGCAGTTCTTC.

The chain uses TRBV24-1 and TRBJ2-7; D is possibly TRBD2 (5 bases). Germline V gene sequence: CDR1 KGHDR, CDR2 SFDVKD. The CDR3 sequence is 15 residues long. V dropped 4 bases and J dropped 5 bases, with 17 bases sitting between them. The CDR3 reads CATSDRGSRADEQYF. CDR3 nucleotides: TGTGCCACCAGTGACCGGGGTTCCCGTGCCGACGAGCAGTACTTC.

This clonotype was counted only a few times. CDR3 amino acids: CASSPRRRGDQPQHF. As DNA, the CDR3 is TGTGCCAGCAGTCCCCGACGCAGGGGGGATCAGCCCCAGCATTTT. The rearrangement joins TRBV28 to TRBJ1-5; TRBD1 matches at 7 bases. V was pared by 5 bases and J by 5 bases, with 9 bases of the junction left unmatched. The CDR3 is 15 amino acids. Germline V gene sequence: CDR1 MDHEN, CDR2 SYDVKM.

This clonotype was recorded many times. V is TRBV4-2 and J is TRBJ2-7, with TRBD1 matching 9 bases. CDR3 length: 14 amino acids. The germline CDR1 and CDR2 sequences are LGHNA and YNFKEQ. Unmatched junction bases numbered 2, after V lost 2 bases and J lost 3 bases. In DNA, the CDR3 is TGTGCCAGCAGCCAAAGGGACAGGGACTACGAGCAGTACTTC. It encodes CASSQRDRDYEQYF.

This clonotype was detected ten times or more. V is TRBV28 and J is TRBJ1-1, with 7 nucleotides matching TRBD1. The V gene end was trimmed by 2 bases and the J gene end by 7 bases; junction bases not matched to a gene: 7. Germline V gene lookup returns CDR1 MDHEN and CDR2 SYDVKM. The CDR3 runs to 14 residues. The CDR3 spells CASSLMGQRIEAFF. In nucleotides, the CDR3 is TGTGCCAGCAGTTTAATGGGACAGCGGATTGAAGCTTTCTTT.

This clonotype appeared a few times. The V and J genes are TRBV19 and TRBJ1-4, with D perhaps TRBD1 (5 bases). The CDR3 length is 14 residues. The V gene's germline CDR1 is LNHDA and CDR2 SQIVND (reference sequence). Trimming stripped 3 bases from V and 7 bases from J, with 12 bases between. The CDR3 loop reads CASSITGDREKLFF. In DNA form, the CDR3 reads TGTGCCAGTAGTATTACGGGGGATCGTGAAAAACTGTTTTTT.

This clonotype was recorded many times. The chain links TRBV5-1 to TRBJ2-7; D not resolved. Germline CDR1 is SGHRS and CDR2 is YFSETQ. V lost 8 bases and J 3 bases, leaving 21 bases between the germline ends. The CDR3 contains 15 residues. In DNA form, the CDR3 reads TGCGCCAGTACCGGTGGAGCCTTTAACTACTACGAGCAGTACTTC. Translated, it gives CASTGGAFNYYEQYF.

The sample holds many counts of this clonotype. Since a far larger clone is one base different, this is likely a read error. The chain has TRBV7-6 and TRBJ2-5; 7 bases match TRBD1. Germline values: CDR1 SGHVS, CDR2 FNYEAQ. This CDR3 comprises 13 residues. Trimming took 4 bases from V and 2 from J; bases not matched to a gene: 1. CDR3 nucleotides: TGTGCCAGCAGCTCGGGACAGCAAGAGACCCAGTACTTC. This sequence encodes CASSSGQQETQYF.

This clonotype was seen many times. The DNA for the CDR3 is TGCGCCAGCAGCTTGGACATTCGCCAAGAGACCCAGTACTTC. Translated: CASSLDIRQETQYF. The gene calls are TRBV5-1 and TRBJ2-5; D is unresolved. Germline-derived CDR1 and CDR2 are SGHRS and YFSETQ. V lost 0 bases and J lost 1, with 7 bases in between. This CDR3 is built from 14 residues.

Notes on this clonotype: With a much larger clone just one base away, this may be a read error. The conserved closing phenylalanine or tryptophan is absent in this CDR3, likely reflecting a read error. The genes are TRBV2 and TRBJ2-7; D remains ambiguous. The V end lost 0 bases, the J end lost 2 bases, and 8 bases lay between the germline ends. The CDR3 is 14 amino acids. Germline V lookup: CDR1 SNHLY, CDR2 FYNNEI. CDR3: CASSEAGKTYEQYY. The DNA for the CDR3 is TGTGCCAGCAGTGAAGCGGGAAAAACCTACGAGCAGTACTAC.

In its sample, this clonotype was seen many times. The chain joins TRBV5-1 to TRBJ1-1, with D possibly matching TRBD1 (5 bases). The CDR3 contains 13 residues. CDR1 SGHRS and CDR2 YFSETQ come from the germline V gene. Between the trimmed V and J ends, which lost 5 bases and 2 bases, there was a span of 10 bases. The CDR3 DNA sequence: TGCGCCAGCAGGGACAATATAAACACTGAAGCTTTCTTT. Translation gives CASRDNINTEAFF.

This clonotype was picked up a small number of times. The rearrangement uses TRBV5-8 and TRBJ2-5; TRBD1 matches at 7 bases. J was trimmed by 2 bases and V by 4 bases; bases with no gene match: 8. The CDR3 is 15 amino acids. CDR1 is SGHTS and CDR2 is YDEGEE in the germline V gene. The CDR3 DNA is TGTGCCAGCAGCCCGGGACAGCTAAAACAAGAGACCCAGTACTTC. It encodes CASSPGQLKQETQYF.

This clonotype was observed at least ten times. V and J are TRBV30 and TRBJ2-1; TRBD2 agrees at 11 bases. The length of the CDR3 is 13 residues. Germline-derived CDR1 and CDR2 are GTSNPN and SVGIG (reference sequence). Losses at the gene ends were 7 bases for V and 5 bases for J; bases not matched to a gene: 4. The CDR3 sequence: CASLAGGDNEQFF. The CDR3 DNA follows: TGTGCCTCTCTAGCGGGGGGTGACAATGAGCAGTTCTTC.